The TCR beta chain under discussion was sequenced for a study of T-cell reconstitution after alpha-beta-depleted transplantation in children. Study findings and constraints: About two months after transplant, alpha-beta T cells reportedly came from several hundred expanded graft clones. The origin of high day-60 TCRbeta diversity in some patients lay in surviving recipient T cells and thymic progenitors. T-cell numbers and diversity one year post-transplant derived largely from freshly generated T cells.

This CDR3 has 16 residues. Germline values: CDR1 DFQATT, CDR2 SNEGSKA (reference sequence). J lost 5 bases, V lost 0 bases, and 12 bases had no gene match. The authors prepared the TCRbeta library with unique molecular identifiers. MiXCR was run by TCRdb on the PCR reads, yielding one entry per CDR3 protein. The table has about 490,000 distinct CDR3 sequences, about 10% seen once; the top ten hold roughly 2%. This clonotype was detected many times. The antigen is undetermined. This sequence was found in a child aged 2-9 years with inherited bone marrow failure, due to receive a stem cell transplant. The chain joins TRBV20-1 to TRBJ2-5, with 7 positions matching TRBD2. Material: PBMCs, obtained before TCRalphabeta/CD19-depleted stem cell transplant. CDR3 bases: TGCAGTGCTAGAGACCCCAAGAGGACTAGTTGGGAGACCCAGTACTTC. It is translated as CSARDPKRTSWETQYF.